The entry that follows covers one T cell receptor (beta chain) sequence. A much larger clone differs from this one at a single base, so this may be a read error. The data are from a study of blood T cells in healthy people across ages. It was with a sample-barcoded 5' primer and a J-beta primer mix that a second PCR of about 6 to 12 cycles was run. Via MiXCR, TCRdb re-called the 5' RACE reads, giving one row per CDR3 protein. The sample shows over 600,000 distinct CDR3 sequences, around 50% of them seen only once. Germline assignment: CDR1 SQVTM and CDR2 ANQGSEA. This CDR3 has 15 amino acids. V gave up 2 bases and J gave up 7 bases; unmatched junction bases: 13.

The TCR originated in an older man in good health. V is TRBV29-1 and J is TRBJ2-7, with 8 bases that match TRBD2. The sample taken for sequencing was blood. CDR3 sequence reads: CSVEPAGAGYNEQYF. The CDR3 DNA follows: TGCAGCGTTGAACCAGCGGGAGCCGGATACAATGAGCAGTACTTC.